A selection of T cell receptor beta chains follows, all from one sample in a study of cytomegalovirus exposure and HLA in healthy donors. The method was immunoSEQ multiplex PCR; TCRdb's version includes in-frame clones alone and lacks a portion of them. The top ten hold roughly 2.7% of the sample, which has 100,000 or so clones, 70% to 80% seen once. Material: PBMCs. These receptors all come from a female donor in good health and CMV-seronegative. The CDR3 runs from the conserved cysteine through the conserved F or W. A D gene is named only where the DNA matches it firmly. Size tells how often a clone was seen (once, few, many) or the class of an expanded clone, and some rows leave it out.

d_gene	j_gene	abundance	v_gene	CDR3aa	CDR3nt
NA	TRBJ1-1	NA	TRBV29-1	CSLKDGENTEAFF	TGCAGCCTAAAGGACGGGGAGAACACTGAAGCTTTCTTT
TRBD1	TRBJ2-2	NA	TRBV18	CASSDTGGATGELFF	TGTGCCAGCTCAGACACAGGGGGAGCCACCGGGGAGCTGTTTTTT
NA	TRBJ2-7	NA	TRBV27	CASSVGGYYEQYF	TGTGCCAGCAGCGTCGGGGGTTACTACGAGCAGTACTTC
NA	TRBJ1-1	NA	TRBV18	CASSPPNRANTEAFF	TGTGCCAGCTCACCACCGAACAGGGCGAACACTGAAGCTTTCTTT
NA	TRBJ2-7	NA	TRBV7-2	CASSLDRVSYEQYF	TGTGCCAGCAGCTTAGACCGGGTCTCCTACGAGCAGTACTTC
TRBD1	TRBJ2-5	NA	TRBV7-6	CASSPRGTPGQGTRETQYF	TGTGCCAGCAGCCCCAGGGGAACCCCGGGACAGGGGACCCGAGAGACCCAGTACTTC
NA	TRBJ2-3	NA	TRBV6-1	CASSARTVSTDTQYF	TGTGCCAGCAGTGCCCGGACAGTTAGCACAGATACGCAGTATTTT
TRBD1	TRBJ1-1	few	TRBV9	CASSVVSGGPEAFF	TGTGCCAGCAGCGTAGTATCAGGGGGGCCTGAAGCTTTCTTT
TRBD1	TRBJ1-1	NA	TRBV15	CATSQKQGGTEAFF	TGTGCCACCAGCCAGAAACAGGGGGGGACTGAAGCTTTCTTT
TRBD1	TRBJ1-6	few	TRBV2	CASRTGMAPLHF	TGTGCCAGCAGGACAGGGATGGCACCCCTCCACTTT
TRBD1	TRBJ2-3	NA	TRBV7-9	CASSLMGTGGDTQYF	TGTGCCAGCAGCTTAATGGGGACAGGGGGGGATACGCAGTATTTT
NA	TRBJ2-1	NA	TRBV30	CAWTLSQGNEQFF	TGTGCCTGGACCCTGTCTCAGGGAAATGAGCAGTTCTTC
NA	TRBJ2-7	NA	TRBV19	CASSIGQPYEQYF	TGTGCCAGTAGTATCGGACAGCCCTACGAGCAGTACTTC
TRBD1	TRBJ1-5	NA	TRBV2	CASSQGEGQPQHF	TGTGCCAGCAGCCAGGGGGAAGGGCAGCCCCAGCATTTT
TRBD2	TRBJ2-7	NA	TRBV2	CASSTGTSIQYESLSYEQYF	TGTGCCAGCAGTACCGGGACTAGCATCCAGTACGAAAGCTTGTCCTACGAGCAGTACTTC
TRBD1	TRBJ2-2	NA	TRBV15	CATSSIQGADLNTGELFF	TGTGCCACCAGCAGTATACAGGGGGCGGACCTGAACACCGGGGAGCTGTTTTTT
NA	TRBJ1-2	NA	TRBV5-1	CASSSARQTSGYTF	TGCGCCAGCAGTTCCGCCCGACAGACCAGTGGCTACACCTTC
NA	TRBJ1-1	NA	TRBV6-5	CASSFLTGKNTEAFF	TGTGCCAGCAGTTTCTTGACAGGCAAAAACACTGAAGCTTTCTTT
TRBD2	TRBJ2-5	NA	TRBV23-1	CASITILLAAMETQYF	TGCGCCAGCATCACTATATTACTAGCGGCTATGGAGACCCAGTACTTC
TRBD1	TRBJ2-7	once	TRBV9	CASSAKGQGYEQYF	TGTGCCAGCAGCGCGAAGGGACAGGGCTACGAGCAGTACTTC
NA	TRBJ1-6	NA	TRBV9	CASSDRESSYNSPLHF	TGTGCCAGCAGCGATAGGGAGAGCTCCTATAATTCACCCCTCCACTTT
NA	TRBJ2-7	NA	TRBV18	CASSGTRNSYEQYF	TGTGCCAGCTCAGGTACTAGGAATTCCTACGAGCAGTACTTC
TRBD2	TRBJ2-1	NA	TRBV7-2	CASSLASGSPYNEQFF	TGTGCCAGCAGCTTAGCTAGCGGGTCCCCCTACAATGAGCAGTTCTTC
TRBD2	TRBJ2-7	NA	TRBV27	CASSLSGGGPYEQYF	TGTGCCAGCAGTTTATCCGGGGGGGGTCCTTACGAGCAGTACTTC
NA	TRBJ2-7	NA	TRBV21-1	CASSDGNYEQYF	TGTGCCAGCAGCGACGGGAACTACGAGCAGTACTTC